This T cell receptor beta chain was obtained from a study of T cells in Graves' hyperthyroidism and ophthalmopathy. Amplified regions were TCR beta CDR3 sequences from RNA transcripts. First-round RT-PCR with HTBI primers amplified the TCR CDR3 region. A single record per CDR3 protein comes from TCRdb applying MiXCR to the multiplex PCR reads. Of around 420,000 distinct CDR3 sequences listed, approximately 14% are singletons. V lost 2 bases and J lost 5, with 13 bases in between. The CDR3 covers 15 residues. Looked up from germline, CDR1 is MNHEY and CDR2 is SMNVEV (reference sequence). Findings and limits, study-wide: The model predicted ophthalmopathy a median approximately 6 months before onset. Blood also showed most of the thyroid clonotypes that were expanded above 0.001.

The hyperthyroidism patients had all been newly diagnosed, and their disease duration was under 2 months. Their ages ranged from 18 to 65 years. This clonotype has just a few counts. As yet, its antigen is unknown. The sequencing sample was made of blood. This receptor was taken from a young woman with Graves' hyperthyroidism. V usage is TRBV27 and J usage is TRBJ1-5; TRBD1 might be the D (5 bases). The CDR3 loop is CASSLASGTHQPQHF. The DNA for the CDR3 is TGTGCCAGCAGTTTAGCATCCGGGACTCATCAGCCCCAGCATTTT.